This entry lists 8 T cell receptor beta chains sequenced from one sample in a study of blood T cell repertoires in COVID-19. Assay used: immunoSEQ multiplex PCR; TCRdb lists only in-frame clones, some missing. Of just over 300,000 clones listed, 70% to 90% are singletons. Specimen: PBMCs or T cells enriched from blood (not recorded which). The receptors derive from a man younger than 40 who had recovered from COVID-19.

CDR3 region: CASSWDRARYGYTF. CDR3 DNA sequence: TGTGCCAGCAGTTGGGACAGGGCCCGGTATGGCTACACCTTC. The J gene is TRBJ1-2, the V gene TRBV2, with 9 bases identical to TRBD1. The CDR3 totals 14 residues. Germline CDR1 and CDR2: SNHLY and FYNNEI. The V segment lost 5 bases and the J segment 5 bases; nucleotides outside the gene matches: 6.

This clone was counted between two and nine times. J is TRBJ2-7 and V is TRBV10-3; D is unclear. The CDR3 spans 15 residues. V lost 0 bases to trimming and J lost 7 bases, with 16 bases between them. CDR1 ENHRY and CDR2 SYGVKD come from the germline V gene. In DNA form, the CDR3 reads TGTGCCATCAGTGAGTCCCACGACGGCCCGCGGGAGCAGTACTTC. Residues: CAISESHDGPREQYF.

V is TRBV15 and J is TRBJ1-1; no reliable D call. CDR3 length equals 14 residues. V gave up 5 bases and J gave up 5 bases, with 15 bases separating them. The germline V gene encodes CDR1 LNHNV and CDR2 YYDKDF (reference sequence). CDR3 in amino acids: CATSPLGPGTEAFF. The CDR3 region has the DNA TGTGCCACCAGCCCCCTTGGCCCCGGGACTGAAGCTTTCTTT.

This chain joins TRBV5-5 and TRBJ2-3; TRBD1 matches 10 bases. With 4 bases clipped from V and 1 base from J, the junction kept 6 bases outside the gene matches. The germline V gene encodes CDR1 SGHKS and CDR2 YYEKEE (reference sequence). This CDR3 has 16 amino acids. For the CDR3, the DNA is TGTGCCAGCAGCACCCATGGACAGGGGGGCACAGATACGCAGTATTTT. Translated: CASSTHGQGGTDTQYF. The whole variable domain, filled in from reference TRBV5-5 and TRBJ2-3, reads DAGVTQSPTHLIKTRGQQVTLRCSPISGHKSVSWYQQVLGQGPQFIFQYYEKEERGRGNFPDRFSARQFPNYSSELNVNALLLGDSALYLCASSTHGQGGTDTQYFGPGTRLTVL.

Written as DNA, the CDR3 is TGCGCCAGCAGTGAGGTCATCAACACTGAAGCTTTCTTT. Translating it yields CASSEVINTEAFF. The chain combines TRBV10-2 with TRBJ1-1; D gene uncertain. CDR3 length equals 13 residues. Germline-derived CDR1 and CDR2 are WSHSY and SAAADI. The V end lost 2 bases, the J end lost 2 bases, and 6 bases lay between the germline ends.

The V and J genes are TRBV9 and TRBJ2-3, with D unresolved. This CDR3 is 11 amino acids long. Germline assignment: CDR1 SGDLS and CDR2 YYNGEE. The V end was cut by 5 bases, the J end by 3 bases, with 4 bases between. DNA for the CDR3: TGTGCCAGCAGATCGACAGATACGCAGTATTTT. Encoded protein: CASRSTDTQYF.

This sequence joins TRBV27 and TRBJ1-1; D is perhaps TRBD1 (5 bases). The CDR3 totals 13 residues. Germline-derived CDR1 and CDR2 are MNHEY and SMNVEV (reference sequence). V lost 6 bases and J 4 bases, leaving 12 bases between the germline ends. The DNA for the CDR3 is TGTGCCAGCAGCGTTTCAGGGCTCACTGAAGCTTTCTTT. Translation: CASSVSGLTEAFF.

V is TRBV19 and J is TRBJ2-7; tentative D call: TRBD2 (5 bases). The CDR3 spans 13 residues. CDR1 is LNHDA, CDR2 SQIVND, per germline (reference sequence). V was clipped by 4 bases and J by 2 bases, with 9 bases between them. This CDR3 reads CASSTAGTYEQYF. CDR3 nucleotides: TGTGCCAGTAGTACCGCGGGTACCTACGAGCAGTACTTC.